This T cell receptor (beta chain) was obtained from a study of T cell responses to AZD1222 COVID-19 vaccine. TCRdb keeps only in-frame clones here, not all; method: immunoSEQ multiplex PCR. The repertoire holds about 96,000 clones, with 85% to 90% as singletons. The sequence was obtained from an adult in good health. The starting material was peripheral blood, obtained on day 0 of AZD1222 vaccination.

The CDR3 is CASSLAAGSGTEAFF. The CDR3 DNA sequence: TGTGCCAGCAGCTTAGCGGCAGGCTCGGGCACTGAAGCTTTCTTT. The chain combines TRBV7-2 with TRBJ1-1; D remains ambiguous. V gave up 0 bases and J gave up 4 bases, with 12 bases separating them. CDR3 length: 15 residues. Germline-derived CDR1 and CDR2 are SGHTA and FQGNSA.